Listed below are T cell receptor beta chains from one sample, sequenced in a study of sequential checkpoint blockade in melanoma. Clones were read by immunoSEQ multiplex PCR, and TCRdb kept only the in-frame ones, dropping some. The sample records 8,000 to 10,000 clones, about 21% being singletons. The sequencing here drew on tumor tissue (inferred from file names), taken from a patient given nivolumab and ipilimumab in sequence. Source of these receptors: a human donor with melanoma. Each CDR3 is given with its conserved first and last residue. Each record gives: J gene, clone size, V gene, CDR3 protein. Clone sizes are given selectively: once, few, many, or a class where the clone is expanded.

j_gene: TRBJ1-6; abundance: NA; v_gene: TRBV14; CDR3aa: CASSQGNRGGSPLHF
j_gene: TRBJ2-5; abundance: few; v_gene: TRBV11-3; CDR3aa: CASSSGRGLAGVQETQYF
j_gene: TRBJ2-2; abundance: once; v_gene: TRBV14; CDR3aa: CASSQGAGGTGELFF
j_gene: TRBJ1-6; abundance: many; v_gene: TRBV11-3; CDR3aa: CASSRGRRGTVNSPLHF
j_gene: TRBJ2-2; abundance: NA; v_gene: TRBV6-8; CDR3aa: CASSRQGPPGDTGELFF
j_gene: TRBJ2-1; abundance: NA; v_gene: TRBV11-3; CDR3aa: CASSLETSSYNEQFF
j_gene: TRBJ2-3; abundance: NA; v_gene: TRBV18; CDR3aa: CASSPPSGGLTDTQYF
j_gene: TRBJ2-2; abundance: NA; v_gene: TRBV6-8; CDR3aa: CASSYQDGNTGELFF
j_gene: TRBJ2-7; abundance: few; v_gene: TRBV6-8; CDR3aa: CASRPRDDSYEQYF
j_gene: TRBJ2-2; abundance: medium-sized; v_gene: TRBV6-8; CDR3aa: CASSWESPRGPTNTGELFF
j_gene: TRBJ2-1; abundance: medium-sized; v_gene: TRBV11-3; CDR3aa: CASSPTLGLASEQFF
j_gene: TRBJ2-1; abundance: NA; v_gene: TRBV7-2; CDR3aa: CASSLNRGGEQFF
j_gene: TRBJ2-7; abundance: medium-sized; v_gene: TRBV6-8; CDR3aa: CASSWTGQDYEQYF
j_gene: TRBJ2-1; abundance: few; v_gene: TRBV6-8; CDR3aa: CASSQGGSSYNEQFF
j_gene: TRBJ2-1; abundance: few; v_gene: TRBV4-1; CDR3aa: CASSSYPHGTGYNEQFF
j_gene: TRBJ1-2; abundance: medium-sized; v_gene: TRBV6-8; CDR3aa: CASSYSADYGYTF
j_gene: TRBJ2-2; abundance: NA; v_gene: TRBV5-1; CDR3aa: CASSPQTGGPGELFF
j_gene: TRBJ2-5; abundance: NA; v_gene: TRBV2; CDR3aa: CASSEASGGAETQYF
j_gene: TRBJ1-2; abundance: few; v_gene: TRBV9; CDR3aa: CASSEVGTGSYGYTF
j_gene: TRBJ2-1; abundance: few; v_gene: TRBV12-2; CDR3aa: CATTDTANYNEQFF
j_gene: TRBJ1-1; abundance: few; v_gene: TRBV19; CDR3aa: CASSIGVGGTEAFF
j_gene: TRBJ1-1; abundance: NA; v_gene: TRBV5-1; CDR3aa: CASSPGSPGTEAFF
j_gene: TRBJ1-6; abundance: NA; v_gene: TRBV7-2; CDR3aa: CASTQGSLLSLHF
j_gene: TRBJ1-5; abundance: few; v_gene: TRBV6-8; CDR3aa: CASRGLGQPQHF
j_gene: TRBJ2-2; abundance: NA; v_gene: TRBV6-8; CDR3aa: CASSWKGGELFF
j_gene: TRBJ2-3; abundance: NA; v_gene: TRBV11-3; CDR3aa: CASSLLAGGGTDTQYF
j_gene: TRBJ1-1; abundance: NA; v_gene: TRBV18; CDR3aa: CASSPGAGTEAFF
j_gene: TRBJ1-6; abundance: NA; v_gene: TRBV6-8; CDR3aa: CASNSGTGDYTPLHF
j_gene: TRBJ2-6; abundance: NA; v_gene: TRBV19; CDR3aa: CASNPDHSGANVLTF
j_gene: TRBJ2-3; abundance: NA; v_gene: TRBV5-1; CDR3aa: CASRPGTSGTDTQYF
j_gene: TRBJ2-2; abundance: NA; v_gene: TRBV14; CDR3aa: CASSQVGLPAGELFF
j_gene: TRBJ1-2; abundance: NA; v_gene: TRBV11-3; CDR3aa: CASSLEDRGPGRGYTF
j_gene: TRBJ2-2; abundance: NA; v_gene: TRBV18; CDR3aa: CASSEQGAAAGELFF
j_gene: TRBJ2-3; abundance: NA; v_gene: TRBV29-1; CDR3aa: CSVEPGPVTDTQYF
j_gene: TRBJ2-5; abundance: few; v_gene: TRBV7-2; CDR3aa: CASNSGGPGTQYF
j_gene: TRBJ1-1; abundance: NA; v_gene: TRBV6-8; CDR3aa: CAIKGVGTEAFF
j_gene: TRBJ2-1; abundance: few; v_gene: TRBV7-5; CDR3aa: CASSVDGTSGYYNEQFF
j_gene: TRBJ2-1; abundance: medium-sized; v_gene: TRBV12-2; CDR3aa: CASTPGQLNNEQFF
j_gene: TRBJ1-1; abundance: many; v_gene: TRBV11-3; CDR3aa: CASSYRQGGHTEAFF
j_gene: TRBJ1-6; abundance: NA; v_gene: TRBV9; CDR3aa: CASSVKYRGPSSYNSPLHF
j_gene: TRBJ2-5; abundance: NA; v_gene: TRBV11-3; CDR3aa: CASSPQPSGGETQYF
j_gene: TRBJ2-1; abundance: few; v_gene: TRBV11-3; CDR3aa: CASSLDPKHEKQFF
j_gene: TRBJ1-2; abundance: few; v_gene: TRBV4-1; CDR3aa: CASSQDMFSVLSYGYTF
j_gene: TRBJ2-3; abundance: few; v_gene: TRBV11-3; CDR3aa: CASSLGAMRTTDTQYF
j_gene: TRBJ1-1; abundance: NA; v_gene: TRBV19; CDR3aa: CASSPRGRNTEAFF
j_gene: TRBJ2-7; abundance: NA; v_gene: TRBV15; CDR3aa: CATGSGQGAYEQYF
j_gene: TRBJ2-2; abundance: NA; v_gene: TRBV5-1; CDR3aa: CASSSGLAGGRGGELFF
j_gene: TRBJ1-2; abundance: NA; v_gene: TRBV19; CDR3aa: CASREPRGAGYGYTF
j_gene: TRBJ1-6; abundance: NA; v_gene: TRBV18; CDR3aa: CASSPGGLLPSSYNSPLHF
j_gene: TRBJ2-5; abundance: NA; v_gene: TRBV6-1; CDR3aa: CASSEDTGGPQETQYF
j_gene: TRBJ2-3; abundance: NA; v_gene: TRBV29-1; CDR3aa: CSVDQRGTDTQYF
j_gene: TRBJ1-5; abundance: few; v_gene: TRBV5-1; CDR3aa: CASSPDSPDNQPQHF
j_gene: TRBJ1-1; abundance: medium-sized; v_gene: TRBV9; CDR3aa: CASSVGGAGTEAFF
j_gene: TRBJ1-5; abundance: NA; v_gene: TRBV28; CDR3aa: CASSPGIYLDQHF
j_gene: TRBJ2-1; abundance: NA; v_gene: TRBV2; CDR3aa: CASRPISGGAGYNEQFF
j_gene: TRBJ1-1; abundance: NA; v_gene: TRBV9; CDR3aa: CASSVGLDRPNTEAFF
j_gene: TRBJ2-6; abundance: many; v_gene: TRBV11-3; CDR3aa: CASSLRHAGANVLTF
j_gene: TRBJ2-3; abundance: few; v_gene: TRBV6-8; CDR3aa: CASRPLSGGAGDTQYF